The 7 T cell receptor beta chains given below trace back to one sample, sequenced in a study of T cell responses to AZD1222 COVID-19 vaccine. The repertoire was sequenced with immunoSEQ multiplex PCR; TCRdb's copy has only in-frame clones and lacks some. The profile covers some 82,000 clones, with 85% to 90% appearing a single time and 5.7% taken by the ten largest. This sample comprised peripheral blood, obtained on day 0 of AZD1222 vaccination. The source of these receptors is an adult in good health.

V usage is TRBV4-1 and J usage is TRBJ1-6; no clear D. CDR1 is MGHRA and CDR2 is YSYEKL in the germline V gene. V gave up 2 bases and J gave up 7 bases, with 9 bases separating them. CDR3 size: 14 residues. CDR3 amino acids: CASSQTGGNSPLHF. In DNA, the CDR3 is TGCGCCAGCAGCCAAACGGGCGGGAATTCACCCCTCCACTTT.

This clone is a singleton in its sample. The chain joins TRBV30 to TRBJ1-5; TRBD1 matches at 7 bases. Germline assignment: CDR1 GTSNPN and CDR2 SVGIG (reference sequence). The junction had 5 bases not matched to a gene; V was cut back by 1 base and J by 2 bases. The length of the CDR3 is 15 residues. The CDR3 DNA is TGTGCCTGGAGTGCCCACAGGGGAGGCAATCAGCCCCAGCATTTT. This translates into CAWSAHRGGNQPQHF.

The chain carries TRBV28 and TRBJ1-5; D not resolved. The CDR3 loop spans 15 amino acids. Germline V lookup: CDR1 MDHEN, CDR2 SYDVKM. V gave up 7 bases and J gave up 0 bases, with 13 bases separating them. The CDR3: CASTIDARSNQPQHF. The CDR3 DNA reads TGTGCCAGCACCATCGACGCCCGTAGCAATCAGCCCCAGCATTTT.

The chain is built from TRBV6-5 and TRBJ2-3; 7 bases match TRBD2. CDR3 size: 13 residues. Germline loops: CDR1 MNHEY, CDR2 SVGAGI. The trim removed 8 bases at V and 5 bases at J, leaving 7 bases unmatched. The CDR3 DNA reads TGTGCCAGCGGCCGGGGGGTCGGAGATACGCAGTATTTT. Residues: CASGRGVGDTQYF.

Here the CDR3 reads CASSPVGPSSGNTIYF. CDR3 sequence (DNA): TGTGCCAGCTCACCCGTGGGCCCGAGCTCTGGAAACACCATATATTTT. The V gene is TRBV18, the J gene TRBJ1-3; D is uncertain. Per germline, CDR1 KGHSH and CDR2 LQKENI. The length of the CDR3 is 16 residues. The V and J ends lost 3 bases and 0 bases respectively, with 12 bases between them.

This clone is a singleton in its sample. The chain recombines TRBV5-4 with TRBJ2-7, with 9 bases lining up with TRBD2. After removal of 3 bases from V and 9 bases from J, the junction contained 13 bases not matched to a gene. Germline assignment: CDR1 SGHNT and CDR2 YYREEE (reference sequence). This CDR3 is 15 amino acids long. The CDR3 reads CASSSTLAGARGQYF. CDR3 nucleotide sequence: TGTGCCAGCAGCTCAACCTTAGCGGGGGCCCGGGGGCAGTACTTC.

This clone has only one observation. CDR3 bases: TGTGCCAGCAGCTTGGACAGGGGGGTAATGAACACTGAAGCTTTCTTT. It is translated as CASSLDRGVMNTEAFF. The gene calls are TRBV5-6 and TRBJ1-1; 8 nucleotides match TRBD1. V lost 0 bases to trimming and J lost 0 bases; unmatched junction nucleotides: 4. The CDR3 totals 16 residues. In germline, CDR1 is SGHDT, CDR2 YYEEEE.